Shown below are 16 T cell receptor beta chains from a single sample sequenced in a study of blood T cell repertoires in COVID-19. Generated by immunoSEQ multiplex PCR, the TCRdb table keeps only in-frame clones and is missing some. The repertoire consists of nearly 250,000 clones, with about 80% occurring once and the leading ten covering about 2%. Sequenced material: peripheral blood. The receptors come from an elderly woman with acute or convalescent COVID-19.

This clone appeared a few times. This chain uses TRBV6-2 or TRBV6-3 with TRBJ2-5, with D maybe TRBD1 (7 bases). CDR1 and CDR2 from the germline V gene are MNHEY and SVGEGT. The length of the CDR3 is 18 residues. Trimming pared 6 bases from V and 3 bases from J, leaving 26 bases between. For the CDR3, the DNA is TGTGCCAGCAGCCCCGTGGGGGGAGCTGGACAGGTGAAAGAGACCCAGTACTTC. Its translation: CASSPVGGAGQVKETQYF.

The J gene is TRBJ2-1, the V gene TRBV7-8; TRBD1 agrees at 9 bases. Germline V gene data show CDR1 as SGHVS and CDR2 as FQNEAQ. Unmatched junction bases numbered 6, after V lost 5 bases and J lost 1 base. This CDR3 has 16 amino acids. CDR3 loop: CASSPDRGGSYNEQFF. DNA of the CDR3: TGTGCCAGCAGCCCGGACAGGGGAGGATCCTACAATGAGCAGTTCTTC.

The count of this clone is one. The chain recombines TRBV7-3 with TRBJ2-1; 7 positions agree with TRBD1. Germline trimming cut 0 bases from V and 4 bases from J; bases unmatched to any gene: 3. This CDR3 comprises 15 residues. Germline V gene lookup returns CDR1 SGHTA and CDR2 FQGTGA. In nucleotides, the CDR3 is TGTGCCAGCAGCTTAACAGGGGGCAAGTACAATGAGCAGTTCTTC. This gives the protein CASSLTGGKYNEQFF.

This sequence joins TRBV5-6 and TRBJ2-3, with TRBD2 matching 11 bases. This CDR3 has 15 amino acids. The V gene's germline CDR1 is SGHDT and CDR2 YYEEEE. J gave up 4 bases and V 4 bases, and 5 bases lay outside the gene matches. The DNA for the CDR3 is TGTGCCAGCAGCGGTAGCGGGGGGGCTGCAGATACGCAGTATTTT. It is translated as CASSGSGGAADTQYF. Variable domain in full (rest from reference TRBV5-6 and TRBJ2-3): DAGVTQSPTHLIKTRGQQVTLRCSPKSGHDTVSWYQQALGQGPQFIFQYYEEEERQRGNFPDRFSGHQFPNYSSELNVNALLLGDSALYLCASSGSGGAADTQYFGPGTRLTVL.

The chain carries TRBV5-1 and TRBJ2-1; possibly TRBD1 for D (6 bases). Trimming took 2 bases from V and 6 from J, leaving 9 bases between them. The germline gives CDR1 SGHRS, CDR2 YFSETQ. This CDR3 contains 13 residues. The CDR3 region has the DNA TGCGCCAGCAGCTTTGGACAGCCCAATGAGCAGTTCTTC. Translating it yields CASSFGQPNEQFF. The complete variable domain, with remaining parts taken from reference TRBV5-1 and TRBJ2-1, reads KAGVTQTPRYLIKTRGQQVTLSCSPISGHRSVSWYQQTPGQGLQFLFEYFSETQRNKGNFPGRFSGRQFSNSRSEMNVSTLELGDSALYLCASSFGQPNEQFFGPGTRLTVL.

The rearrangement joins TRBV5-5 to TRBJ1-5, with D possibly matching TRBD1 (6 bases). CDR1 and CDR2 from the germline V gene are SGHKS and YYEKEE (reference sequence). V lost 2 bases and J lost 3, with 12 bases in between. The CDR3 extends over 15 amino acids. CDR3 sequence reads: CASSFSGVNNQPQHF. CDR3 sequence (DNA): TGTGCCAGCAGCTTTTCAGGGGTTAACAATCAGCCCCAGCATTTT.

The genes are TRBV28 and TRBJ2-3; 7 positions agree with TRBD2. The CDR3 loop spans 13 amino acids. CDR1 is MDHEN, CDR2 SYDVKM, per germline. CDR3 nucleotides: TGTTCATCTGGCGGGAGAGTCACAGATACGCAGTATTTT. Translating it yields CSSGGRVTDTQYF.

The J gene is TRBJ2-5, the V gene TRBV4-1; 7 bases map to TRBD2. J was trimmed by 5 bases and V by 5 bases; bases with no gene match: 14. Germline loops: CDR1 MGHRA, CDR2 YSYEKL. This CDR3 has 16 residues. The DNA for the CDR3 is TGCGCCAGCAGCAAAGCTTGGGGGGGAGGGGCTGAGACCCAGTACTTC. Translation: CASSKAWGGGAETQYF.

The genes are TRBV6-1 and TRBJ2-4; possible D gene TRBD2, 6 bases. V lost 2 bases to trimming and J lost 0 bases, with 14 bases between them. CDR3 length equals 17 residues. Germline-derived CDR1 and CDR2 are MNHNS and SASEGT. CDR3 bases: TGTGCCAGCAGTGAAATACAGGCGGGACTAGCCAAAAACATTCAGTACTTC. This encodes CASSEIQAGLAKNIQYF.

This sequence joins TRBV6-5 and TRBJ1-2, with TRBD1 matching over 9 bases. V lost 6 bases to trimming and J lost 7 bases; unmatched junction nucleotides: 6. CDR3 length equals 13 residues. In germline, CDR1 is MNHEY, CDR2 SVGAGI. The DNA of the CDR3 is TGTGCCAGCAGAAACCGGGACAGGGCTGGCTACACCTTC. Its protein is CASRNRDRAGYTF.

The genes are TRBV2 and TRBJ1-5; D unresolved. Trimming removed 5 bases from V and 4 bases from J, with 9 bases in between. This CDR3 has 13 amino acids. CDR1 SNHLY and CDR2 FYNNEI come from the germline V gene. The CDR3 DNA sequence: TGTGCCAGCAGTAGCGGGAAAAATCAGCCCCAGCATTTT. It is translated as CASSSGKNQPQHF. Together with reference TRBV2 and TRBJ1-5, the CDR3 gives the full variable domain: EPEVTQTPSHQVTQMGQEVILRCVPISNHLYFYWYRQILGQKVEFLVSFYNNEISEKSEIFDDQFSVERPDGSNFTLKIRSTKLEDSAMYFCASSSGKNQPQHFGDGTRLSIL.

The chain couples TRBV5-1 to TRBJ2-1; 10 bases line up with TRBD2. The CDR3 runs to 13 residues. With 3 bases clipped from V and 8 bases from J, the junction kept 2 bases outside the gene matches. The germline V gene has CDR1 SGHRS and CDR2 YFSETQ. The CDR3 loop is CASSSLAGDEQFF. The CDR3 nucleotides are TGCGCCAGCAGCTCTCTAGCGGGAGATGAGCAGTTCTTC.

This clone has only a few counts. V gene TRBV11-2 combines with J gene TRBJ2-7; 8 bases map to TRBD2. CDR3 size: 15 residues. After removal of 7 bases from V and 2 bases from J, the junction contained 10 bases not matched to a gene. Germline-derived CDR1 and CDR2 are SGHAT and FQNNGV. In DNA, the CDR3 is TGTGCCAGCAATACAATCGCGGGAGGCCCCTACGAGCAGTACTTC. Its translation is CASNTIAGGPYEQYF.

The CDR3 sequence: CASSPGTSGATDTQYF. CDR3 in DNA: TGCGCCAGCAGCCCCGGGACTAGCGGGGCCACAGATACGCAGTATTTT. V is TRBV5-1 and J is TRBJ2-3; TRBD2 matches at 13 bases. Germline loops: CDR1 SGHRS, CDR2 YFSETQ. This CDR3 comprises 16 residues. Trimming removed 4 bases from V and 2 bases from J; junction bases left unmatched: 4.

V gene TRBV3-1 (or the pseudogene TRBV3-2) combines with J gene TRBJ2-2; TRBD2 aligns across 10 bases. The CDR3 has 15 residues. With V trimmed by 7 bases and J by 1 base, 3 bases remained unmatched. In germline, CDR1 is LGHDT, CDR2 YNNKEL (reference sequence). The CDR3 sequence: CASTRLAGNTGELFF. The CDR3 DNA reads as TGTGCCAGCACCCGACTAGCGGGGAACACCGGGGAGCTGTTTTTT.

A few counts support this clone. V and J are TRBV11-2 and TRBJ1-4; D perhaps matches TRBD1 (6 bases). The CDR3 is 13 residues long. Germline V gene sequence: CDR1 SGHAT, CDR2 FQNNGV. V lost 5 bases to trimming and J lost 7 bases, with 11 bases between them. The CDR3 loop is CASSRRQVEKLFF. As DNA, the CDR3 is TGTGCCAGCAGCCGCAGACAGGTTGAAAAACTGTTTTTT.